This TCR beta chain came from a study of early T cells in non-severe SARS-CoV-2 infection. This clonotype has more than one count but fewer than ten. Looked up from germline, CDR1 is LNHDA and CDR2 is SQIVND (reference sequence). The CDR3 consists of 18 residues. Deletions cut 6 bases from V and 2 bases from J, with 25 bases between. TCRdb ran MiXCR on the 5' RACE reads and lists one entry per CDR3 protein. The sample holds over 50,000 distinct CDR3 sequences; just under 15% are singletons and the top ten take 10%. The input for sequencing was whole blood, taken at baseline. The TCR originated in an adult who was a healthcare worker with PCR-confirmed SARS-CoV-2 infection or an uninfected control (not recorded which). The chain employs TRBV19 and TRBJ1-2; D is unresolved. The CDR3 loop is CASRGGRQYQIANYGYTF. CDR3 bases: TGTGCCAGTAGGGGCGGCAGGCAATACCAAATAGCGAACTATGGCTACACCTTC.